Sequencing of this T cell receptor beta chain was carried out in a study of glioma-infiltrating T cells after dendritic cell vaccination. Overall study context: Monocyte-derived dendritic cells, cultured approximately 7 days with IL-4 and GM-CSF, were pulsed with autologous tumor lysate.

CDR3 size: 13 residues. The germline CDR1 and CDR2 sequences are LGHNA and YNFKEQ. V dropped 1 base and J dropped 1 base, with 5 bases sitting between them. Blood PBMC samples: pre-vaccination, two weeks post third vaccination, and at tumor progression. Concerning this clone itself: Its antigen is unidentified.

Study-wide results and caveats: Few patients contributed both blood and tumor specimens.

Up to 2 ug genomic DNA was used for TCRB CDR3 amplification. Profiling relied on immunoSEQ multiplex PCR, and the TCRdb table lists in-frame clones only, not all of them. Here the sample spans over 90,000 clones, 85% to 90% being singletons. The chain uses TRBV4-2 and TRBJ2-7; D is undetermined. The receptor's source is a human donor with glioblastoma. The sample here was blood, taken before dendritic cell vaccination. CDR3 loop: CASSQGPSYEQYF. In DNA, the CDR3 is TGTGCCAGCAGCCAAGGGCCTTCCTACGAGCAGTACTTC.